One TCR beta chain is described in this entry. What it binds is unknown. The sample is drawn from a study of CD8+ T cells in alopecia areata. Overall study: Patients took tofacitinib for 6 to 18 months, followed by 6 drug-free months.

General study findings and limits: Affected scalp, especially in alopecia totalis/universalis, had a higher clonality than normal scalp did.

This CDR3 has 13 residues. The V end was cut by 1 base, the J end by 8 bases, with 11 bases between. Looked up from germline, CDR1 is SGHTA and CDR2 is FQGNSA. Treatment defined: oral pan-JAK inhibitor, 5-10 mg twice daily. Sorted populations comprised CD4+ and CD8+ T cells obtained from PBMCs. The sequencing template was cDNA reverse transcribed from extracted RNA. Profiling relied on immunoSEQ multiplex PCR, and the TCRdb table lists in-frame clones only, not all of them. The sample consists of approximately 140,000 clones, more than 85% of them appearing once. The TCR comes from a human donor with alopecia areata. Sequences were derived from CD8+ T cells sorted from blood, sampled at week 4, from a patient treated with tofacitinib. The chain combines TRBV7-2 with TRBJ1-1, with a possible D match to TRBD1 (5 bases). The CDR3 nucleotides are TGTGCCAGCAGCTTAGGCGGGGCGCGGGAAGCTTTCTTT. As protein: CASSLGGAREAFF. Combining the CDR3 with reference TRBV7-2 and TRBJ1-1 gives the whole variable domain GAGVSQSPSNKVTEKGKDVELRCDPISGHTALYWYRQSLGQGLEFLIYFQGNSAPDKSGLPSDRFSAERTGGSVSTLTIQRTQQEDSAVYLCASSLGGAREAFFGQGTRLTVV.